The clone carrying this T cell receptor (beta chain) was detected only once. Its antigen is not known. The CDR3 loop spans 14 amino acids. Trimming took 6 bases from V and 0 from J, leaving 10 bases between them. MiXCR, applied by TCRdb to the reads, yields one record per CDR3 protein. The data show 600,000 to 700,000 distinct CDR3 sequences, with around a third seen just once and over 15% held by the top ten. This sample was included in a study of T cell repertoires in cytomegalovirus infection. As for the study in general: An indication of both CMV infection and matching HLA type came from public TCR beta signatures.

Findings and caveats of the study: The ex vivo response was dominated by HLA-C-restricted CMV-specific TCR beta clonotypes.

This sequence joins TRBV12-3 or TRBV12-4 and TRBJ2-3; D is unresolved. Sequenced material: cultured PBMCs, taken from culture after CMV antigen stimulation. This clonotype was sampled from a human donor in good health (CMV status not recorded). Some clones in this sample may be carry-over from other donors' samples. CDR3 region: CASRGFESTDTQYF. The CDR3 coding sequence is TGTGCCAGCAGGGGCTTTGAGAGCACAGATACGCAGTATTTT.